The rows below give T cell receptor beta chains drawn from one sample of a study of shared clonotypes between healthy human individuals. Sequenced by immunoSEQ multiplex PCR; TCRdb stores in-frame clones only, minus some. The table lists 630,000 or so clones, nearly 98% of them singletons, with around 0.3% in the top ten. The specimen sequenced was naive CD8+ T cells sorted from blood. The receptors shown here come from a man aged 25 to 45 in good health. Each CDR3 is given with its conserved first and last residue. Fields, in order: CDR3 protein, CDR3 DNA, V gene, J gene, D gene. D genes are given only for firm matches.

cdr3_aa: CASSFHPERGSYEQYF
cdr3_nt: TGTGCCAGCAGTTTCCACCCCGAGAGGGGCTCCTACGAGCAGTACTTC
v_call: TRBV27
j_call: TRBJ2-7
d_call: -

cdr3_aa: CASSSNFGTGSSSGANVLTF
cdr3_nt: TGTGCCAGCAGTTCGAATTTCGGAACCGGGTCTAGCTCTGGGGCCAACGTCCTGACTTTC
v_call: TRBV27
j_call: TRBJ2-6
d_call: -

cdr3_aa: CATASGGGELFF
cdr3_nt: TGTGCCACCGCTAGCGGCGGCGGGGAGCTGTTTTTT
v_call: TRBV25-1
j_call: TRBJ2-2
d_call: TRBD2

cdr3_aa: CSVEGGDYEQYF
cdr3_nt: TGCAGCGTTGAAGGAGGAGACTACGAGCAGTACTTC
v_call: TRBV29-1
j_call: TRBJ2-7
d_call: -

cdr3_aa: CASSTRGGQKNTGELFF
cdr3_nt: TGTGCCAGCAGCACCCGTGGAGGACAAAAGAACACCGGGGAGCTGTTTTTT
v_call: TRBV7-9
j_call: TRBJ2-2
d_call: -

cdr3_aa: CASSFLQGNTGELFF
cdr3_nt: TGTGCCAGCAGCTTCCTACAGGGTAACACCGGGGAGCTGTTTTTT
v_call: TRBV7-6
j_call: TRBJ2-2
d_call: -

cdr3_aa: CAWSGTGDETQYF
cdr3_nt: TGTGCCTGGAGTGGGACAGGGGACGAGACCCAGTACTTC
v_call: TRBV30
j_call: TRBJ2-5
d_call: TRBD1

cdr3_aa: CASSDSRGAFEQYF
cdr3_nt: TGTGCCAGCAGTGATAGCAGGGGAGCCTTCGAGCAGTACTTC
v_call: TRBV2
j_call: TRBJ2-7
d_call: -

cdr3_aa: CASSAEGSEQYF
cdr3_nt: TGTGCCAGCAGCGCCGAAGGGAGCGAGCAGTACTTC
v_call: TRBV5-4
j_call: TRBJ2-7
d_call: -

cdr3_aa: CASTPEGMNTEAFF
cdr3_nt: TGTGCCAGCACCCCGGAGGGAATGAACACTGAAGCTTTCTTT
v_call: TRBV27
j_call: TRBJ1-1
d_call: -

cdr3_aa: CASSLYQGYDEQYF
cdr3_nt: TGTGCCAGCAGTTTATACCAGGGGTACGACGAGCAGTACTTC
v_call: TRBV27
j_call: TRBJ2-7
d_call: -

cdr3_aa: CASSFPGIGNEQFF
cdr3_nt: TGTGCCAGCAGTTTTCCCGGAATAGGCAATGAGCAGTTCTTC
v_call: TRBV28
j_call: TRBJ2-1
d_call: -

cdr3_aa: CASRQQANSGNTIYF
cdr3_nt: TGTGCCAGCAGACAACAGGCGAACTCTGGAAACACCATATATTTT
v_call: TRBV6-5
j_call: TRBJ1-3
d_call: -